This entry describes one TCR beta chain. Its antigen is unknown. Amplification used 60 Vbeta primers and 13 Jbeta primers. Profiling relied on immunoSEQ multiplex PCR, and the TCRdb table lists in-frame clones only, not all of them. The profile shows 150,000 to 200,000 clones, approximately 80% of them singletons. This entry comes from a study of cytomegalovirus exposure and HLA in healthy donors. Study outcomes and limitations: Both high specificity and high sensitivity reportedly marked the classifier's diagnosis of cytomegalovirus status.

Everyone who donated was a healthy bone marrow donor. The CDR3 covers 15 residues. Germline V lookup: CDR1 SGHTA, CDR2 FQGNSA. V was cut by 8 bases and J by 0 bases, with 16 bases left in between. Specimen: PBMCs. The gene calls are TRBV7-2 and TRBJ1-2; D unresolved. The sequence derives from a woman younger than 35 in good health and CMV-seropositive. CDR3 in amino acids: CASSDSALANYGYTF. In DNA, the CDR3 is TGTGCCAGCTCCGACTCCGCCTTAGCTAACTATGGCTACACCTTC.